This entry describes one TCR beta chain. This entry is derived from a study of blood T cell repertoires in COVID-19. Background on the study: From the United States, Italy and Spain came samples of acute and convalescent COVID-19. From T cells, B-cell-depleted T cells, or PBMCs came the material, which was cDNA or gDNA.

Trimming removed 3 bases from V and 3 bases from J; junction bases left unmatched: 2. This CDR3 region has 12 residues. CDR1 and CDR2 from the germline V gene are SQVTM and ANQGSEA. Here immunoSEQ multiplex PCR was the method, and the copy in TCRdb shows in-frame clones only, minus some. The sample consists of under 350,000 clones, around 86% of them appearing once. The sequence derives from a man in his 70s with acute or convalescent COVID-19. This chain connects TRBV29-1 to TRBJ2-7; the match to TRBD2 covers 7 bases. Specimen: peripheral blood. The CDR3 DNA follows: TGCAGCGTTGACGCGGGAGACTACGAGCAGTACTTC. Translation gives CSVDAGDYEQYF.